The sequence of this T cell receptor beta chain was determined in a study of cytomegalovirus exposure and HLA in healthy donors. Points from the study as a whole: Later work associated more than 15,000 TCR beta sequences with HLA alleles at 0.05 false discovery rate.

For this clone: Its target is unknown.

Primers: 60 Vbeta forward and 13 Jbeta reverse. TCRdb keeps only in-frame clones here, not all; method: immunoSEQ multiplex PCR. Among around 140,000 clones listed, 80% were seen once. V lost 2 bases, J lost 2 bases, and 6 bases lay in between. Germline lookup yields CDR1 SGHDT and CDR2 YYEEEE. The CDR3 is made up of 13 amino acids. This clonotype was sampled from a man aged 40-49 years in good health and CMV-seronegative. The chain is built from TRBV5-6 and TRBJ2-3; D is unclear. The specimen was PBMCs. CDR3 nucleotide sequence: TGTGCCAGCAGCTTCGACTCCACAGATACGCAGTATTTT. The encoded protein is CASSFDSTDTQYF.